The 29 T cell receptor beta chains below all came from one sample that was sequenced in a study of cytomegalovirus exposure and HLA in healthy donors. PCR employed 60 Vbeta and 13 Jbeta primers. Libraries were prepared by immunoSEQ multiplex PCR; TCRdb keeps only in-frame clonotypes and omits some of them. Of 90,000 to 110,000 clones listed, around 80% are singletons. Specimen: PBMCs. These receptors all come from a male donor in good health and CMV-seronegative.

The CDR3 reads CASSLGWREDEQYF. CDR3 nucleotide sequence: TGTGCCAGCAGCTTAGGTTGGCGGGAGGACGAGCAGTACTTC. V and J are TRBV11-3 and TRBJ2-7; 8 positions match TRBD2. The germline V gene encodes CDR1 SGHNT and CDR2 YENEEA. V trimming: 1 base; J trimming: 5 bases; junction bases outside the gene matches: 4. CDR3 length: 14 amino acids.

The chain carries TRBV28 and TRBJ2-7, with D perhaps TRBD2 (5 bases). CDR1 MDHEN and CDR2 SYDVKM come from the germline V gene. The V end was cut by 3 bases, the J end by 3 bases, with 9 bases between. This CDR3 region has 13 residues. Written as DNA, the CDR3 is TGTGCCAGCAGTTTCTCCGGGGTCTACGAGCAGTACTTC. Translating it yields CASSFSGVYEQYF. The variable domain in full, with the rest retrieved from reference TRBV28 and TRBJ2-7, is DVKVTQSSRYLVKRTGEKVFLECVQDMDHENMFWYRQDPGLGLRLIYFSYDVKMKEKGDIPEGYSVSREKKERFSLILESASTNQTSMYLCASSFSGVYEQYFGPGTRLTVT.

The CDR3 DNA is TGTGCCAGCAGCCAAGAAAGTAGGGGGCGCGGAGATACGCAGTATTTT. Residues: CASSQESRGRGDTQYF. The V and J genes are TRBV4-2 and TRBJ2-3, with 7 bases fitting TRBD1. The germline V gene encodes CDR1 LGHNA and CDR2 YNFKEQ. V lost 0 bases, J lost 5 bases, and 8 bases stayed unmatched. The CDR3 runs 16 residues.

This chain uses TRBV5-1 with TRBJ2-3, with TRBD2 matching over 10 bases. Trimming at V came to 4 bases and at J to 4 bases, leaving 9 bases not matched to a gene. Germline CDR1 and CDR2: SGHRS and YFSETQ. The CDR3 has 16 amino acids. For the CDR3, the DNA is TGCGCCAGCAGCCAGGCCCTAGCGGGAGTGCCAGATACGCAGTATTTT. This sequence encodes CASSQALAGVPDTQYF.

V and J are TRBV6-5 and TRBJ2-7; TRBD1 might be the D (5 bases). V lost 2 bases and J 5 bases, leaving 13 bases between the germline ends. The CDR3 length is 14 residues. Germline CDR1 reads MNHEY; CDR2 reads SVGAGI. DNA of the CDR3: TGTGCCAGCAGTTACGACAGATTAATCGACGAGCAGTACTTC. Translation gives CASSYDRLIDEQYF.

This clone was detected only once. This is likely a read error, given that the CDR3 carries no conserved phenylalanine or tryptophan at its end. Because the CDR3's place on the DNA is in doubt, the DNA is left out and the CDR3 is given as listed by TCRdb. This sequence joins TRBV7-6 and TRBJ2-7; TRBD2 is the table's D call and was not checked against the DNA. The CDR3 is made up of 11 amino acids, end residues included. Germline V gene lookup returns CDR1 SGHVS and CDR2 FNYEAQ. Here the CDR3 reads CASSLVLAGGT.

The V call is TRBV28, the J call TRBJ2-7, with D tentatively TRBD2 (5 bases). This CDR3 comprises 15 residues. The germline CDR1 and CDR2 sequences are MDHEN and SYDVKM. V was shortened by 7 bases and J by 2 bases, with 18 bases between the two germline ends. Written as DNA, the CDR3 is TGTGCCAGCACCCCCGGGCTGGACGGGACCTACGAGCAGTACTTC. Encoded protein: CASTPGLDGTYEQYF.

The chain has TRBV28 and TRBJ2-7; tentatively, D is TRBD2 (5 bases). The CDR3 runs to 14 residues. The V gene's germline CDR1 is MDHEN and CDR2 SYDVKM. Between the trimmed V and J ends, which lost 3 bases and 0 bases, there was a span of 9 bases. The chain's CDR3 is CASSFISVSYEQYF. The CDR3 bases are TGTGCCAGCAGTTTCATTAGCGTCTCCTACGAGCAGTACTTC. Together with reference TRBV28 and TRBJ2-7, the CDR3 gives the full variable domain: DVKVTQSSRYLVKRTGEKVFLECVQDMDHENMFWYRQDPGLGLRLIYFSYDVKMKEKGDIPEGYSVSREKKERFSLILESASTNQTSMYLCASSFISVSYEQYFGPGTRLTVT.

The chain has TRBV10-3 and TRBJ1-3; 7 bases fit TRBD1. V shed 10 bases and J 0 bases; nucleotides not matched to a gene: 9. The CDR3 runs to 15 residues. CDR1 ENHRY and CDR2 SYGVKD come from the germline V gene. This chain's CDR3 is CASSTGAGSGNTIYF. The DNA for the CDR3 is TGTGCCAGCAGCACAGGGGCCGGCTCTGGAAACACCATATATTTT.

V is TRBV5-1 and J is TRBJ1-3; 7 nucleotides align to TRBD1. V was clipped by 4 bases and J by 3 bases; unmatched bases: 7. CDR1 is SGHRS and CDR2 is YFSETQ in the germline V gene. The CDR3 totals 15 residues. CDR3 amino acids: CASSPTGKSGNTIYF. The CDR3 coding sequence is TGCGCCAGCAGCCCGACAGGGAAAAGTGGAAACACCATATATTTT.

This chain connects TRBV27 to TRBJ1-1, with D maybe TRBD1 (5 bases). CDR3 length: 14 residues. The V and J ends lost 1 base and 4 bases respectively, with 10 bases between them. Germline CDR1 MNHEY, CDR2 SMNVEV (reference sequence). This chain's CDR3 is CASSLWGSGTEAFF. CDR3 coding DNA: TGTGCCAGCAGTTTATGGGGCAGTGGCACTGAAGCTTTCTTT.

This chain uses TRBV6-1 with TRBJ2-1, with D perhaps matching TRBD2 (6 bases). This CDR3 has 14 residues. Germline loops: CDR1 MNHNS, CDR2 SASEGT. V lost 9 bases and J 6 bases, leaving 18 bases between the germline ends. The CDR3 loop reads CASLGPFSGNEQFF. The CDR3 nucleotides are TGTGCCAGTCTAGGACCGTTTAGCGGCAATGAGCAGTTCTTC.

This clone was observed a handful of times. The gene calls are TRBV30 and TRBJ2-7; perhaps TRBD1 as D (6 bases). The CDR3 runs to 14 residues. Germline CDR1 GTSNPN, CDR2 SVGIG (reference sequence). The V gene lost 4 bases and the J gene lost 1 base, with 14 bases spanning the gap. The CDR3 here is CAWTFGQGSYEQYF. CDR3 nucleotides: TGTGCCTGGACCTTTGGGCAGGGGTCCTACGAGCAGTACTTC.

V is TRBV9 and J is TRBJ2-2, with D tentatively TRBD2 (6 bases). Germline values: CDR1 SGDLS, CDR2 YYNGEE. CDR3 length: 15 residues. V was clipped by 3 bases and J by 0 bases, with 9 bases between them. The CDR3 bases are TGTGCCAGCAGCGGCGCTAGCGCGAACACCGGGGAGCTGTTTTTT. This sequence encodes CASSGASANTGELFF.

The J gene is TRBJ1-1, the V gene TRBV30; D unclear. The V and J ends lost 8 bases and 2 bases respectively, with 15 bases between them. CDR1 and CDR2 from the germline V gene are GTSNPN and SVGIG (reference sequence). The CDR3 extends over 13 amino acids. CDR3 sequence reads: CATLRHTNTEAFF. The CDR3 DNA reads as TGTGCCACTCTCAGACACACAAACACTGAAGCTTTCTTT.

The CDR3 here is CASSLIGVGLAGGPGETQYF. CDR3 coding DNA: TGCGCCAGCAGCTTGATAGGCGTAGGACTAGCGGGAGGGCCTGGGGAGACCCAGTACTTC. The V gene is TRBV5-1, the J gene TRBJ2-5, with 15 bases matching TRBD2. The V gene end was trimmed by 1 base and the J gene end by 5 bases; junction bases not matched to a gene: 15. CDR3 length: 20 amino acids. CDR1 SGHRS and CDR2 YFSETQ come from the germline V gene.

V is TRBV9 and J is TRBJ1-4; maybe TRBD1 (5 bases). V gave up 0 bases and J gave up 4 bases, with 7 bases separating them. This CDR3 has 14 amino acids. Germline assignment: CDR1 SGDLS and CDR2 YYNGEE. As DNA, the CDR3 is TGTGCCAGCAGCGTAGGGGGCTTTAATGAAAAACTGTTTTTT. Amino acid sequence: CASSVGGFNEKLFF. Complete variable domain (other parts from reference TRBV9 and TRBJ1-4): DSGVTQTPKHLITATGQRVTLRCSPRSGDLSVYWYQQSLDQGLQFLIQYYNGEERAKGNILERFSAQQFPDLHSELNLSSLELGDSALYFCASSVGGFNEKLFFGSGTQLSVL.

The chain joins TRBV28 to TRBJ2-2; TRBD1 matches 10 bases. The germline gives CDR1 MDHEN, CDR2 SYDVKM. After removal of 6 bases from V and 7 bases from J, the junction contained 5 bases not matched to a gene. The CDR3 totals 14 residues. CDR3 nucleotides: TGTGCCAGCAGAATAGGACAGGGGGGCGGGGAGCTGTTTTTT. Translating it yields CASRIGQGGGELFF.

The V call is TRBV4-1, the J call TRBJ2-7, with 11 bases aligning to TRBD2. Looked up from germline, CDR1 is MGHRA and CDR2 is YSYEKL. V lost 0 bases, J lost 4 bases, and 8 bases stayed unmatched. This CDR3 has 17 amino acids. CDR3 protein: CASSQDTSGSIKYEQYF. CDR3 DNA: TGCGCCAGCAGCCAAGATACTAGCGGGAGTATCAAATACGAGCAGTACTTC.

This chain links TRBV5-4 with TRBJ2-2; D possibly corresponds to TRBD1 (8 bases). Germline CDR1 reads SGHNT; CDR2 reads YYREEE (reference sequence). There are 14 residues in the CDR3. Trimming stripped 3 bases from V and 7 bases from J, with 13 bases between. Written as DNA, the CDR3 is TGTGCCAGCAGCTCGGACAGGGAGGGCGGGGAGCTGTTTTTT. Amino acids: CASSSDREGGELFF.

The V call is TRBV9, the J call TRBJ2-7; 9 bases match TRBD1. Germline-derived CDR1 and CDR2 are SGDLS and YYNGEE. V gave up 0 bases and J gave up 6 bases; unmatched junction bases: 10. This CDR3 comprises 16 residues. CDR3 sequence reads: CASSVAPRTGVGEQYF. The DNA of the CDR3 is TGTGCCAGCAGCGTAGCCCCTAGGACAGGGGTGGGCGAGCAGTACTTC.

V and J are TRBV28 and TRBJ1-3; possibly TRBD1 for D (6 bases). Germline V gives CDR1 MDHEN, CDR2 SYDVKM. CDR3 length: 13 residues. The V end lost 7 bases, the J end lost 9 bases, and 16 bases lay between the germline ends. Here the CDR3 DNA reads TGTGCCAGCACCCCGGGACATAAGGGCACCATATATTTT. Its translation: CASTPGHKGTIYF. Using reference TRBV28 and TRBJ1-3 for the parts outside the CDR3, the full variable domain is DVKVTQSSRYLVKRTGEKVFLECVQDMDHENMFWYRQDPGLGLRLIYFSYDVKMKEKGDIPEGYSVSREKKERFSLILESASTNQTSMYLCASTPGHKGTIYFGEGSWLTVV.

This chain joins TRBV29-1 and TRBJ2-7; 10 bases map to TRBD1. Germline CDR1 reads SQVTM; CDR2 reads ANQGSEA. V was clipped by 7 bases and J by 4 bases; unmatched bases: 10. The CDR3 loop spans 14 amino acids. CDR3 nucleotide sequence: TGCAGCGCCACGTCTCCGGGACAGGGGTACGAGCAGTACTTC. This gives the protein CSATSPGQGYEQYF.

As to this clone: A read error may account for a junction end that differs from germline. The CDR3 is CAISETGQKANDGYTF. The CDR3 nucleotides are TGTGCCATCAGTGAGACGGGACAGAAAGCTAACGATGGCTACACCTTC. J is TRBJ1-2 and V is TRBV10-3; the match to TRBD1 covers 7 bases. CDR1 is ENHRY, CDR2 SYGVKD, per germline. The CDR3 extends over 16 amino acids.

The V call is TRBV11-2, the J call TRBJ2-3; TRBD2 matches 9 bases. Germline CDR1 reads SGHAT; CDR2 reads FQNNGV. V trimming: 6 bases; J trimming: 4 bases; junction bases outside the gene matches: 8. This CDR3 has 15 residues. The CDR3 sequence: CASSMGGLAADTQYF. The DNA of the CDR3 is TGTGCCAGCAGTATGGGGGGACTAGCAGCAGATACGCAGTATTTT. Full variable domain (missing parts from reference TRBV11-2 and TRBJ2-3): EAGVAQSPRYKIIEKRQSVAFWCNPISGHATLYWYQQILGQGPKLLIQFQNNGVVDDSQLPKDRFSAERLKGVDSTLKIQPAKLEDSAVYLCASSMGGLAADTQYFGPGTRLTVL.

CDR3 in amino acids: CASSHLPDRGSTGELFF. DNA of the CDR3: TGCGCCAGCAGCCACCTACCCGACAGGGGAAGCACCGGGGAGCTGTTTTTT. The rearrangement uses TRBV4-1 and TRBJ2-2; TRBD1 matches at 8 bases. Germline V lookup: CDR1 MGHRA, CDR2 YSYEKL. The V gene end was trimmed by 3 bases and the J gene end by 4 bases; junction bases not matched to a gene: 10. The CDR3 loop spans 17 amino acids.

The chain has TRBV6-5 and TRBJ2-6; D gene ambiguous. V lost 6 bases and J lost 0, with 9 bases in between. The CDR3 totals 15 residues. From germline, CDR1 is MNHEY and CDR2 SVGAGI. Written as DNA, the CDR3 is TGTGCCAGCAGCCAAGTTAGCTCTGGGGCCAACGTCCTGACTTTC. Translated: CASSQVSSGANVLTF.

This clone occurred once. This chain joins TRBV6-5 and TRBJ1-2, with 8 positions matching TRBD1. After removal of 8 bases from V and 4 bases from J, the junction contained 9 bases not matched to a gene. The CDR3 is made up of 14 amino acids. Germline values: CDR1 MNHEY, CDR2 SVGAGI. The DNA for the CDR3 is TGTGCCAGCTACCCCCGACAGGGGTTCTATGGCTACACCTTC. Its protein product is CASYPRQGFYGYTF.

This clone was found a few times. The genes are TRBV7-3 and TRBJ2-1; no firm D call. Germline CDR1 and CDR2: SGHTA and FQGTGA. V lost 1 base and J lost 3, with 10 bases in between. This CDR3 spans 15 amino acids. The CDR3 reads CASSLSLVVYNEQFF. CDR3 in DNA: TGTGCCAGCAGCTTAAGTCTAGTTGTCTACAATGAGCAGTTCTTC.